This T cell receptor (beta chain) was sequenced in a study of T cells expressing NK-cell markers. TCRdb derives one entry per CDR3 protein from the 5' RACE reads, leaving out DNA. The sample includes fewer than 400,000 distinct CDR3 sequences. The sequence derives from a man aged 18-70 years in good health. Sequencing was done on a sample of blood T cells: a sorted CD56 or NKG2C T cell subset, CD4+ or CD8+ T cells, or bulk PBMC T cells (not recorded which).

This chain's CDR3 is CASGLVLGGVTDTQYF. The chain links TRBV12-5 to TRBJ2-3; TCRdb designates TRBD2, a call that cannot be tested without DNA. The length of the CDR3 is 16 residues. Germline V CDR1 and CDR2: LGHNT, FRNRAP.